The entry that follows covers one T cell receptor beta chain sequence. As yet, its antigen is unknown. This sample is drawn from a study of T cell responses to AZD1222 COVID-19 vaccine. Overall study findings and caveats: Repertoires were collected only later (after the peak T cell response had occurred). Recipients of two AZD1222 doses showed rising Spike-specific TCR breadth and depth. The donor group comprised mostly white British people and more females; the analysis possibly underestimated clonal diversity. Unmutated regions of variants are reportedly targeted by nearly half of spike-specific TCRs.

The table came from immunoSEQ multiplex PCR; TCRdb's copy has only in-frame clones and leaves some out. Of 85,000 to 130,000 clones listed, around 91% are singletons. V shed 5 bases, J shed 6 bases, and the junction held 7 bases outside the gene matches. CDR1 and CDR2 (germline): LNHDA, SQIVND (reference sequence). The CDR3 sequence is 15 residues long. The TCR was taken from an adult in good health. The chain carries TRBV19 and TRBJ2-2; 9 nucleotides match TRBD1. Here the sequenced sample was peripheral blood, taken on day 0 of AZD1222 vaccination. CDR3 DNA: TGTGCCAGTAGTCCCGGGACAGGGCGATCCGGGGAGCTGTTTTTT. Amino acids: CASSPGTGRSGELFF.